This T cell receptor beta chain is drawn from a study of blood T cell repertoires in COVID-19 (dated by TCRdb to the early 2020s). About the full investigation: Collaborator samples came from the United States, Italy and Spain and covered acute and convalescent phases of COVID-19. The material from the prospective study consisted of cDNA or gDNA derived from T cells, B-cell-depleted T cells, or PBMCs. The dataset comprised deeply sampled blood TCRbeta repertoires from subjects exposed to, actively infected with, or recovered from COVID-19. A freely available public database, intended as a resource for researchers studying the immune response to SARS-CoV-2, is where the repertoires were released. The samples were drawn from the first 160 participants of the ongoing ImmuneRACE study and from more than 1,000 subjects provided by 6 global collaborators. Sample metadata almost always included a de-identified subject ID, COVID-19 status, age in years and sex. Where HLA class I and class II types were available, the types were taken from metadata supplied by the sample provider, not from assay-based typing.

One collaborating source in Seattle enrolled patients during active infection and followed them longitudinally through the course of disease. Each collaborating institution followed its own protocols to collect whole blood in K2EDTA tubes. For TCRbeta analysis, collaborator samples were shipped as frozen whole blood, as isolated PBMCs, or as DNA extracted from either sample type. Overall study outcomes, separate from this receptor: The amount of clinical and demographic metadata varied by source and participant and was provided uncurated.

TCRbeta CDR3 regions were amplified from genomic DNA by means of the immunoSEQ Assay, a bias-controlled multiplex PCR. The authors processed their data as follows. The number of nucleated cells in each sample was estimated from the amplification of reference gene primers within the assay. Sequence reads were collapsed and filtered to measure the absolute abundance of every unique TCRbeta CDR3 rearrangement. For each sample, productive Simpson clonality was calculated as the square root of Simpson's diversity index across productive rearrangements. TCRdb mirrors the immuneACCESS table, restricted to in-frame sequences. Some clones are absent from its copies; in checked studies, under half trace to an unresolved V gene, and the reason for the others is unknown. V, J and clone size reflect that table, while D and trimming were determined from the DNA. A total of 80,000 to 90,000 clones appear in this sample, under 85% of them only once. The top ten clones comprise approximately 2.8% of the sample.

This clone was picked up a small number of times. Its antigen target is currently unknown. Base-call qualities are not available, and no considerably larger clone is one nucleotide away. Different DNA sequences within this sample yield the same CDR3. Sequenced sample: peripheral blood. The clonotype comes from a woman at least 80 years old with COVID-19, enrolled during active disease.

The DNA is as follows: TGTGCCAGCAGCGTCGACAGAGATTCACCCCTCCACTTT. The encoded protein is CASSVDRDSPLHF. Recombination connected TRBV7-8 to TRBJ1-6; a weak D assignment points to TRBD1 (5 bases agree). Cut back by 5 bases and 8 bases, the V and J ends lie 10 bases apart. The germline V gene specifies SGHVS as CDR1 and FQNEAQ as CDR2. Inclusive of the bounding cysteine and phenylalanine, the CDR3 is 13 residues long. This entry keeps only the CDR3 DNA: 39 bases, framed from base 1.